The source of this T cell receptor (beta chain) is a study of PD-1 blockade in classical Hodgkin lymphoma. TCRdb's copy holds only in-frame clones and misses some; the assay was immunoSEQ multiplex PCR. Among tens of thousands of clones listed, 89% were seen once. Germline-derived CDR1 and CDR2 are SEHNR and FQNEAQ (reference sequence). This CDR3 region has 17 residues. V lost 1 base, J lost 0 bases, and 16 bases lay in between. Findings and limits, study-wide: Diminished baseline TCR diversity has been reported in newly diagnosed patients relative to healthy donors. What caused the repertoire differences, perhaps disease activity or prior therapy, remains undefined.

On this clone itself: The antigen is unknown.

No patient escaped relapse after autologous stem cell transplantation, and brentuximab vedotin exposure varied. Complete response, partial response or progressive disease constituted the best responses recorded. Sequencing used peripheral blood mononuclear cells (PBMCs), obtained before the second cycle of nivolumab. The genes are TRBV7-9 and TRBJ2-7; either TRBD1 or TRBD2 may fit D (5 bases each). This clonotype was sampled from a human donor with classical Hodgkin lymphoma. The CDR3 coding sequence is TGTGCCAGCAGCTTAGATTGGGGACGGATAAGCTCCTACGAGCAGTACTTC. Translation gives CASSLDWGRISSYEQYF.